Sequencing of this TCR beta chain was carried out in a study of Ad26.COV2.S vaccination and SARS-CoV-2 variants. Treatment indicated: around 19 received Ad26.COV2.S at low or high dose, single or two shots; about 5 received placebo; per-sample allocation not given. Samples were taken on day 63 after the first vaccine or placebo injection. It was Wuhan-strain SARS-CoV-2 spike that the Ad26 vaccine vector expressed. The V end lost 7 bases, the J end lost 9 bases, and 16 bases lay between the germline ends. The CDR3 has 12 residues. Germline V CDR1 and CDR2: SGHRS, YFSETQ. Method: immunoSEQ multiplex PCR; TCRdb's copy keeps in-frame clones and lacks some. This sample has some 250,000 clones, with around nine tenths found just once.

V and J are TRBV5-1 and TRBJ1-2; D is ambiguous. The material sequenced was peripheral blood, taken in a trial of Ad26.COV2.S vaccine versus placebo. The source is a person between 18 and 65 years old who received the Ad26.COV2.S COVID-19 vaccine or a placebo. CDR3 sequence: CASESASGSYTF. The DNA for the CDR3 is TGCGCCAGCGAGTCAGCAAGTGGAAGCTACACCTTC.